The clone carrying this T cell receptor (beta chain) was observed a handful of times. Its antigen is undetermined. The CDR3 has 13 amino acids. Germline CDR1 is ENHRY and CDR2 is SYGVKD. Trimming took off 6 bases at V and 5 bases at J, with 13 bases between the two ends. The sample originates from a study of cytomegalovirus exposure and HLA in healthy donors. General study results and limits: In a later analysis, HLA-associated beta chains showed higher expansion and lower generation probabilities than comparable chains. Among the most significant clusters, several appeared linked to common viral pathogens in a later analysis.

The PCR was carried out with 60 Vbeta primers and 13 Jbeta primers. Sequencing used immunoSEQ multiplex PCR; TCRdb keeps in-frame clones, though not all of them. Of some 150,000 clones in the sample, around 80% are singletons; the top ten hold 2% to 2.5%. Sequences were obtained from PBMCs. This sequence was found in a middle-aged man in good health and CMV-seronegative. The chain uses TRBV10-3 and TRBJ1-2; the D is unclear. CDR3 residues: CAIRPEGVYGYTF. CDR3 coding DNA: TGTGCCATCAGACCCGAAGGAGTATATGGCTACACCTTC.